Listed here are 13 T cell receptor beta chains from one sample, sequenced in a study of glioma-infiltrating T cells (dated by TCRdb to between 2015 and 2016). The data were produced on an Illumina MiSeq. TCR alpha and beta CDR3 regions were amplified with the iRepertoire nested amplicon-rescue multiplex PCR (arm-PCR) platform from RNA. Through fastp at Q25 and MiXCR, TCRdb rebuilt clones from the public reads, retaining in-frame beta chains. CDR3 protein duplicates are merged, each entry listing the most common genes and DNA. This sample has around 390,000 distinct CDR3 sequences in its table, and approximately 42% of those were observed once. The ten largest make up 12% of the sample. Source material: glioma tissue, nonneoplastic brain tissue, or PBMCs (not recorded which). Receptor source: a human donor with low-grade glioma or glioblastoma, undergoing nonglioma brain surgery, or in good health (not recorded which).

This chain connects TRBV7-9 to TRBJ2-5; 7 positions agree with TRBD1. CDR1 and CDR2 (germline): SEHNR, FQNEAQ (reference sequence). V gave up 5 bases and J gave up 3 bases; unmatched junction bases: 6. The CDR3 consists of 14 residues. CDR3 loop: CASSRTGQEETQYF. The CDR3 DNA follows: TGTGCCAGCAGCCGGACAGGTCAAGAAGAGACCCAGTACTTC.

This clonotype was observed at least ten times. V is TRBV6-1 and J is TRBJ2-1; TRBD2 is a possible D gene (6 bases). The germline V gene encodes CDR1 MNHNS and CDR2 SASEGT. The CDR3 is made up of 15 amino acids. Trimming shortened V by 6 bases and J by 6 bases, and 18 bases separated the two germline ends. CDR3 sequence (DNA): TGTGCCAGCAGACCGGCGGGAAGCGGAGCCAATGAGCAGTTCTTC. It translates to CASRPAGSGANEQFF.

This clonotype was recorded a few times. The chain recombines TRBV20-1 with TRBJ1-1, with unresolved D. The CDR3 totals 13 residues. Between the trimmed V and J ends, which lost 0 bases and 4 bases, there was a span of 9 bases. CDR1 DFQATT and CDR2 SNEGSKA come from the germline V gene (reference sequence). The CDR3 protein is CSARDQWGTEAFF. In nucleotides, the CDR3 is TGCAGTGCTAGAGATCAGTGGGGCACTGAAGCTTTCTTT.

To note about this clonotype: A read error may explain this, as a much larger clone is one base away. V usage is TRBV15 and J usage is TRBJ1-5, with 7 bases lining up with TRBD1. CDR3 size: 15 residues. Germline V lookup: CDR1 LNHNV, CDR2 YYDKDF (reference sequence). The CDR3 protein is CASSRDRAQGMPQHF. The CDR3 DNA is TGTGCCAGCAGCAGAGATCGCGCACAGGGGATGCCCCAGCATTTT.

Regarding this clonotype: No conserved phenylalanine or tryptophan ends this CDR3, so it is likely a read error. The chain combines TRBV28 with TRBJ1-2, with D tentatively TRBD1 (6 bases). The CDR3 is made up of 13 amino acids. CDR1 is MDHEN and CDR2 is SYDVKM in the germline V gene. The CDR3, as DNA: TGTGCAAGCGCGCCCTCAGGGGAGGATGGCTACACCCTC. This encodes CASAPSGEDGYTL.

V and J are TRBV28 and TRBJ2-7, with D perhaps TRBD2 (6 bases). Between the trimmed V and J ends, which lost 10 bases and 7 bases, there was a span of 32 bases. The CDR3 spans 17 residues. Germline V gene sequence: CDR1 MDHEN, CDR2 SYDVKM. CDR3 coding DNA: TGTGCCATCAGGAGGTTCGTCAGGGACTGGGAAGATGGGGAGCAGTACTTC. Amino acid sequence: CAIRRFVRDWEDGEQYF.

The CDR3 sequence: CASSGQLSTEAFF. The CDR3 bases are TGTGCCAGCAGTGGGCAGTTGAGCACTGAAGCTTTCTTT. The chain carries TRBV6-1 and TRBJ1-1; no clear D. The CDR3 totals 13 residues. Germline assignment: CDR1 MNHNS and CDR2 SASEGT. With 4 bases removed from V and 4 bases from J, the gap between germline ends came to 10 bases.

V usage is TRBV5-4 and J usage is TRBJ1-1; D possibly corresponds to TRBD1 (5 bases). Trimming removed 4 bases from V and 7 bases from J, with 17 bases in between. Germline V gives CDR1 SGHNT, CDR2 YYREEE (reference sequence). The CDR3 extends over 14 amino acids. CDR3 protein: CASSLDRQLIEAFF. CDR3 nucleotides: TGTGCCAGCAGCCTAGATAGACAGCTCATTGAAGCTTTCTTT.

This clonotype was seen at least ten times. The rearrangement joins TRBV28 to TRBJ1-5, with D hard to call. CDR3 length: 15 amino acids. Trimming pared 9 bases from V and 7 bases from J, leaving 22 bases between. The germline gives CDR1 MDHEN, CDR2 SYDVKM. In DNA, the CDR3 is TGTGCCAGTCGAAGAGGGCGGGTGTTTAACCAGCCCCAGCATTTT. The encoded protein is CASRRGRVFNQPQHF.

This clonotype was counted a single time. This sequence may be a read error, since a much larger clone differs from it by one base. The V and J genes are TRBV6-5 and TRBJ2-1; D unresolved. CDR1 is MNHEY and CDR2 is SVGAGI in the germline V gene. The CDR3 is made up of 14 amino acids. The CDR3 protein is CASSYLVSDNEKFF. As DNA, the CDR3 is TGTGCCAGCAGTTACCTTGTTAGTGATAATGAGAAGTTCTTC.

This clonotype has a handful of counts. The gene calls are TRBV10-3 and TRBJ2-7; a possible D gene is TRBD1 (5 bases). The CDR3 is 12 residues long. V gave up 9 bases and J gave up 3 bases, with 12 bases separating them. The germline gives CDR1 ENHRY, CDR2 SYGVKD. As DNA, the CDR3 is TGTGCCATACAGGATAGGTTCTACGAGCAGTACTTC. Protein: CAIQDRFYEQYF.

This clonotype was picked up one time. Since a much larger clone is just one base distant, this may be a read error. CDR3 sequence reads: CAISPKRGDGYTF. The CDR3 DNA reads as TGTGCCATCAGTCCTAAGAGGGGGGATGGCTACACCTTC. The chain links TRBV6-5 to TRBJ1-2; D may be TRBD1 (6 bases). CDR3 length: 13 amino acids. Germline V gives CDR1 MNHEY, CDR2 SVGAGI.

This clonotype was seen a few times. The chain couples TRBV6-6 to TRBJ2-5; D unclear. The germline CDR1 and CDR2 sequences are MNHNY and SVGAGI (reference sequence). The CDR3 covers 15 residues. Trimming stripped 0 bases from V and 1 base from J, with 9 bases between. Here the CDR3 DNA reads TGTGCCAGCAGTTACTCGAGCGTCGGCCAAGAGACCCAGTACTTC. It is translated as CASSYSSVGQETQYF.